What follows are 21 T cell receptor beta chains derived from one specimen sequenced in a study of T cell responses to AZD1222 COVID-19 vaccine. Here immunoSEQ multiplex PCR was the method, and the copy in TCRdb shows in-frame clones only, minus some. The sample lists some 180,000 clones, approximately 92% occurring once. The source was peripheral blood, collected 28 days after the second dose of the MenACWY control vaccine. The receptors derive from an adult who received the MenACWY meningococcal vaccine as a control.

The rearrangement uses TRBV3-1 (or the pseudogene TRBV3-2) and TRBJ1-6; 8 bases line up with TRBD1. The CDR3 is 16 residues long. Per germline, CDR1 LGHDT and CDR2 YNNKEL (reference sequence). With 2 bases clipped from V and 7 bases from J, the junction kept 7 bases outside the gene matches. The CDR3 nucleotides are TGTGCCAGCAGCCAACCCCCTACAGGGGGAAATTCACCCCTCCACTTT. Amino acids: CASSQPPTGGNSPLHF.

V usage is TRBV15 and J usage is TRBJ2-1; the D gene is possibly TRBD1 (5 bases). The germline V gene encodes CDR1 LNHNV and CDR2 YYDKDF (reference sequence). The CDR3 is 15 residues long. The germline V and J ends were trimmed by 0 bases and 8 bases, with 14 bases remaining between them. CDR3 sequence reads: CATSRDRGVTHEQFF. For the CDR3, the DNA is TGTGCCACCAGCAGAGATAGGGGCGTAACCCATGAGCAGTTCTTC.

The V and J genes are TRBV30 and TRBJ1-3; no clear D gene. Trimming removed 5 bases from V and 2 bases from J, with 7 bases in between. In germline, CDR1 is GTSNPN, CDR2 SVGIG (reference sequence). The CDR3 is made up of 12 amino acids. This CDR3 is CAWGNAGNTIYF. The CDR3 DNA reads TGTGCCTGGGGAAACGCTGGAAACACCATATATTTT.

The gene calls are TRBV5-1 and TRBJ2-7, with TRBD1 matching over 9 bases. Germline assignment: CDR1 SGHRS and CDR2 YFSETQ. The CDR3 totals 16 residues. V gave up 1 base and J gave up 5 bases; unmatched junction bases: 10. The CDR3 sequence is CASSLKVGQGGHEQYF. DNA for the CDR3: TGCGCCAGCAGCTTGAAAGTGGGACAGGGAGGGCACGAGCAGTACTTC.

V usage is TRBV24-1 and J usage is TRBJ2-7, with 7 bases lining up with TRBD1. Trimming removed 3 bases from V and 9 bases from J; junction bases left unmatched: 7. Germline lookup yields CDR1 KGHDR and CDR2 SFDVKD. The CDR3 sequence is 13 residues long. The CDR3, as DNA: TGTGCCACCAGTGATGGGACAGCCCTCGCGCAGTACTTC. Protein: CATSDGTALAQYF.

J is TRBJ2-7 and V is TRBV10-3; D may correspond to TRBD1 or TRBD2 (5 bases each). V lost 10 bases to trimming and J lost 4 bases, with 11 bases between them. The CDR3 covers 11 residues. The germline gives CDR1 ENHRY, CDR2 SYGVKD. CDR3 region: CATGTIYEQYF. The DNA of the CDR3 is TGTGCCACTGGGACGATATACGAGCAGTACTTC.

The CDR3 region is CASSYSPSGTYNEQFF. CDR3 sequence (DNA): TGTGCCAGCAGTTACAGCCCTAGCGGGACCTACAATGAGCAGTTCTTC. The genes are TRBV6-5 and TRBJ2-1, with 9 positions matching TRBD2. Germline V lookup: CDR1 MNHEY, CDR2 SVGAGI. Trimming at V came to 2 bases and at J to 2 bases, leaving 4 bases not matched to a gene. This CDR3 contains 16 residues.

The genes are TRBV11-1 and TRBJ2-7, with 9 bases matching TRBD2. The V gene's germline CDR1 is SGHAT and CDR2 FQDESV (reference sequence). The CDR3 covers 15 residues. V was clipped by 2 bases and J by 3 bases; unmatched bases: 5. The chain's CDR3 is CASSLTAGGIYEQYF. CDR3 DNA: TGTGCCAGCAGCTTAACAGCGGGAGGCATCTACGAGCAGTACTTC.

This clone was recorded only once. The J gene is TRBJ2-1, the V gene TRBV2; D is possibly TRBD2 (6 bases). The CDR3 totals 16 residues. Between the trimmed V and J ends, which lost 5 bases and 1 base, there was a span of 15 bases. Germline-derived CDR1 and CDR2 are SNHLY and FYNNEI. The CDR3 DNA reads TGTGCCAGCAGTCGGTTGACTAGGCCATCCTACAATGAGCAGTTCTTC. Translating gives CASSRLTRPSYNEQFF. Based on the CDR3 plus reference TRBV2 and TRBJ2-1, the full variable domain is EPEVTQTPSHQVTQMGQEVILRCVPISNHLYFYWYRQILGQKVEFLVSFYNNEISEKSEIFDDQFSVERPDGSNFTLKIRSTKLEDSAMYFCASSRLTRPSYNEQFFGPGTRLTVL.

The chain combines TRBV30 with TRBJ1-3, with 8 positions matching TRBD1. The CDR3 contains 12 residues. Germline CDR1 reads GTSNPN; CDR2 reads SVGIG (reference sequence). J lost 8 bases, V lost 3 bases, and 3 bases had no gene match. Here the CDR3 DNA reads TGTGCCTGGAGCCTGACAGGGGACACCATATATTTT. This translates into CAWSLTGDTIYF.

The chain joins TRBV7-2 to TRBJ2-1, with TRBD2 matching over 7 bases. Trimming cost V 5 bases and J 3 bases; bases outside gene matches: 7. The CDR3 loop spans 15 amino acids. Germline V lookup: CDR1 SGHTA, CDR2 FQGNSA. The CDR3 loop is CASSPQAGRYNEQFF. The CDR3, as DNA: TGTGCCAGCAGCCCCCAAGCGGGACGCTACAATGAGCAGTTCTTC.

CDR3 sequence reads: CASSLEPFTGEDQPQHF. The CDR3 nucleotides are TGTGCCAGCTCACTTGAACCATTCACAGGGGAGGATCAGCCCCAGCATTTT. The rearrangement links TRBV18 to TRBJ1-5; 7 bases agree with TRBD1. Per germline, CDR1 KGHSH and CDR2 LQKENI. The CDR3 length is 17 residues. Trimming cost V 4 bases and J 5 bases; bases outside gene matches: 14.

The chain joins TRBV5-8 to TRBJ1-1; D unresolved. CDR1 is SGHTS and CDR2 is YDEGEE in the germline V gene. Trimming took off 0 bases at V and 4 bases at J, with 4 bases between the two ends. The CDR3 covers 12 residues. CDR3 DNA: TGTGCCAGCAGCTTGGTAGCCACTGAAGCTTTCTTT. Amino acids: CASSLVATEAFF. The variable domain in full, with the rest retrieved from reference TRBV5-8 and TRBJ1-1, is EAGVTQSPTHLIKTRGQQATLRCSPISGHTSVYWYQQALGLGLQFLLWYDEGEERNRGNFPPRFSGRQFPNYSSELNVNALELEDSALYLCASSLVATEAFFGQGTRLTVV.

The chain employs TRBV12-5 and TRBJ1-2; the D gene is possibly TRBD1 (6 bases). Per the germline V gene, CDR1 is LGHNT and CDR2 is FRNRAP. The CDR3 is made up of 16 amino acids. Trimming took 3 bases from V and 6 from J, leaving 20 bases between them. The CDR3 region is CASGLKGWGLRDGYTF. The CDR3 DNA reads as TGTGCTAGTGGTTTAAAGGGCTGGGGGCTAAGAGATGGCTACACCTTC. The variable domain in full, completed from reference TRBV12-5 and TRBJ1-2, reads DARVTQTPRHKVTEMGQEVTMRCQPILGHNTVFWYRQTMMQGLELLAYFRNRAPLDDSGMPKDRFSAEMPDATLATLKIQPSEPRDSAVYFCASGLKGWGLRDGYTFGSGTRLTVV.

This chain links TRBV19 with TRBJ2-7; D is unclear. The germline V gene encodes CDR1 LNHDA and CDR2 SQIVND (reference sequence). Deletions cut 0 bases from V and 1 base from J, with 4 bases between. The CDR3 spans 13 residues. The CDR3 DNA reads TGTGCCAGTAGTATAGAGGGGTCCTACGAGCAGTACTTC. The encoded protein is CASSIEGSYEQYF.

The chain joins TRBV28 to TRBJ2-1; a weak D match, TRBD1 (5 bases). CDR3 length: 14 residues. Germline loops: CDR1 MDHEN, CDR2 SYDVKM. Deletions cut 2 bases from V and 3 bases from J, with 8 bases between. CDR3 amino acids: CASSLRGSYNEQFF. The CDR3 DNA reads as TGTGCCAGCAGTTTAAGGGGAAGCTACAATGAGCAGTTCTTC.

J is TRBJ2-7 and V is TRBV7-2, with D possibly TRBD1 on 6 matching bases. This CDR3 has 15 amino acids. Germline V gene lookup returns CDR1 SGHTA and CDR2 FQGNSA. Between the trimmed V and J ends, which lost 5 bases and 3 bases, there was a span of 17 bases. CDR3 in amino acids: CASSLDRNNFYEQYF. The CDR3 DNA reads TGTGCCAGCAGCCTCGACAGGAATAATTTCTACGAGCAGTACTTC.

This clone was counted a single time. The CDR3 DNA reads as TGTGCCAGCAGCGTAAGTTCTAAGGGGACCTACGAGCAGTACTTC. Residues: CASSVSSKGTYEQYF. The chain has TRBV9 and TRBJ2-7; possible D gene TRBD1, 5 bases. Germline-derived CDR1 and CDR2 are SGDLS and YYNGEE. This CDR3 comprises 15 residues. V dropped 1 base and J dropped 2 bases, with 13 bases sitting between them.

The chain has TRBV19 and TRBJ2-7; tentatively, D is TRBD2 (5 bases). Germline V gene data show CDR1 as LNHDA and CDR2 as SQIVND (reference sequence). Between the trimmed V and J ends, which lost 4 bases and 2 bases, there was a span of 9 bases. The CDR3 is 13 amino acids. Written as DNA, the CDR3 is TGTGCCAGTAGTAACAGCGGCCCCTACGAGCAGTACTTC. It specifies CASSNSGPYEQYF.

The CDR3 DNA sequence: TGCGCCAGCAGCTTCGCTGCAGAGCCCCTCTCTGGGGCCAACGTCCTGACTTTC. Its translation is CASSFAAEPLSGANVLTF. The chain recombines TRBV5-1 with TRBJ2-6; D is unresolved. The CDR3 length is 18 residues. V lost 2 bases and J lost 0, with 15 bases in between. Per germline, CDR1 SGHRS and CDR2 YFSETQ.

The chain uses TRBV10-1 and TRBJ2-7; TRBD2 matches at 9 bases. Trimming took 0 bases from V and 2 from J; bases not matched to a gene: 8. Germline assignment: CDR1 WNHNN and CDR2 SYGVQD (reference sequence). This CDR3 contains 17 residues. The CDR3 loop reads CASSESNRGRVPYEQYF. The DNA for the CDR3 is TGCGCCAGCAGTGAGTCGAATCGCGGGAGGGTTCCCTACGAGCAGTACTTC.